A selection of T cell receptor beta chains follows, all from one sample in a study of lymphopenia after photon versus proton radiotherapy. Only in-frame clones appear in the TCRdb table, and some are missing; sequencing was by immunoSEQ multiplex PCR. In the table there are approximately 170,000 clones, around nine tenths of which are singletons. The sequencing here drew on peripheral blood, taken from a patient treated with photon-based radiotherapy. The receptors here all came from a man aged 50-60 years with gastric cancer. Both conserved end residues are part of each CDR3. The D gene is left open where the match is weak.

cdr3_nt	cdr3_aa	j_call	v_call	d_call
TGCGCCAGCAGCTTGGAGGGGGGCAATCAGCCCCAGCATTTT	CASSLEGGNQPQHF	TRBJ1-5	TRBV5-1	-
TGTGCCAGCAGCTTGAGGCTTGGAGCGGGAGGGCCCGGGGAGCTGTTTTTT	CASSLRLGAGGPGELFF	TRBJ2-2	TRBV5-4	TRBD2
TGTGCCAGCAGTTACTCGACTAGCGGGGCCGGGGAGCTGTTTTTT	CASSYSTSGAGELFF	TRBJ2-2	TRBV6-5	TRBD2
TGTGCCAGCTCACCACGGGGTGGTAGCGGGAACAATGAGCAGTTCTTC	CASSPRGGSGNNEQFF	TRBJ2-1	TRBV18	TRBD2
TGTGCCAGCAGGGAGGGACACCTGAACACTGAAGCTTTCTTT	CASREGHLNTEAFF	TRBJ1-1	TRBV11-2	-
TGTGCCAGCAGCTTAGCGGGTTGGACGCAAGACTACGAGCAGTACTTC	CASSLAGWTQDYEQYF	TRBJ2-7	TRBV7-8	-
TGCGCCAGTCGTTTAGCGGGAGGGAGCACAGATACGCAGTATTTT	CASRLAGGSTDTQYF	TRBJ2-3	TRBV5-1	TRBD2
TGTGCCAGCAGCTACCGGGCGGGCAATCAGCCCCAGCATTTT	CASSYRAGNQPQHF	TRBJ1-5	TRBV6-1	-
TGTGCCAGCAGTCTCCACCGACAGGTCGGCGAGCAGTACTTC	CASSLHRQVGEQYF	TRBJ2-7	TRBV28	-
TGCGCCAGCAGCTTCTGGGGACAGGGTGATGACGAGCAGTACTTC	CASSFWGQGDDEQYF	TRBJ2-7	TRBV5-1	TRBD1
TGTGCCAGCAGCTTGGAGACAGGGCCCACCTCTGGAAACACCATATATTTT	CASSLETGPTSGNTIYF	TRBJ1-3	TRBV5-8	TRBD1
TGTGCCAGTAGTACCCCTAGCGGGGGTCCCTACGAGCAGTACTTC	CASSTPSGGPYEQYF	TRBJ2-7	TRBV19	TRBD2
TGTGCCAGCAGCTTTTACTCAACTAATGAAAAACTGTTTTTT	CASSFYSTNEKLFF	TRBJ1-4	TRBV7-9	-
TGTGCCAGCAGCCCTCAGGGAGTAGGAGAGACCCAGTACTTC	CASSPQGVGETQYF	TRBJ2-5	TRBV7-6	-
TGTGCCAGTAGTATGGGGGGCCCGGGTGGGAACACTGAAGCTTTCTTT	CASSMGGPGGNTEAFF	TRBJ1-1	TRBV19	-
TGTGCCACCAGCAGAATCTTGCACCGTAGCACAGATACGCAGTATTTT	CATSRILHRSTDTQYF	TRBJ2-3	TRBV15	-
TGTGCCAGCAGTTATGGCCCGCTGAACACTGAAGCTTTCTTT	CASSYGPLNTEAFF	TRBJ1-1	TRBV6-5	-